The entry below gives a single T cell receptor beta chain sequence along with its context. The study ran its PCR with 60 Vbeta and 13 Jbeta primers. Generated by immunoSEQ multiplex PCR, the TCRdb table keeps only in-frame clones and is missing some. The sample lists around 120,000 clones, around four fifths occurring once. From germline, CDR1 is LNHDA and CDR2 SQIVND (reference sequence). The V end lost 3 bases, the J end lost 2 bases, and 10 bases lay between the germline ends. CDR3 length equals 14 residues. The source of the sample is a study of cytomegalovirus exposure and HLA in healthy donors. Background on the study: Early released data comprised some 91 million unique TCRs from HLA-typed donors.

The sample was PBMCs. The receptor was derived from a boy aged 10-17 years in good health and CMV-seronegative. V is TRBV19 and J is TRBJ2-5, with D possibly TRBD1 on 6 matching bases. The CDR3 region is CASSIFGTQETQYF. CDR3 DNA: TGTGCCAGTAGTATTTTCGGGACACAAGAGACCCAGTACTTC.